Sequencing of this TCR beta chain was carried out in a study of cytomegalovirus exposure and HLA in healthy donors. For the study at large: The early release's HLA-typed donors yielded 65 million to 85 million unique TCRs.

With 60 Vbeta and 13 Jbeta primers, the PCR was carried out. Sequencing was performed with immunoSEQ multiplex PCR; in TCRdb, only in-frame clones are kept and a portion is missing. The profile shows roughly 150,000 clones, about 72% of them singletons. Per the germline V gene, CDR1 is MRHNA and CDR2 is SNTAGT. V lost 7 bases and J lost 2, with 12 bases in between. This CDR3 has 14 residues. Overall study results and limits: In a later analysis, donors in an Asian-associated ancestry cluster reportedly had fewer N-insertions in productive TCRs than the cohort mean.

A remark on this clone: Its antigen is unidentified.

Sequencing was performed on PBMCs. The receptor was derived from a male donor in good health and CMV-seronegative. The chain links TRBV6-4 to TRBJ1-3; D ambiguous. CDR3 coding DNA: TGTGCCAGCACCAAACTCGGTACTGGAAACACCATATATTTT. Encoded protein: CASTKLGTGNTIYF.